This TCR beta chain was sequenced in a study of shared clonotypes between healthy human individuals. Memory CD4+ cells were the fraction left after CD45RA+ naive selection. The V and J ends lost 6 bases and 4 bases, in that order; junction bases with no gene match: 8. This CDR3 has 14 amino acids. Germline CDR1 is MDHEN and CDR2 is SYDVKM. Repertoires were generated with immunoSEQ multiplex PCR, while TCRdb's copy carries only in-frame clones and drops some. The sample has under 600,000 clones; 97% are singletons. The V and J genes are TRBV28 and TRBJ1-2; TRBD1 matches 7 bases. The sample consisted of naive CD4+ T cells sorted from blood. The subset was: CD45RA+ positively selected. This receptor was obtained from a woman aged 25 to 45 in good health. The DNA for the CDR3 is TGTGCCAGCAGCCGTGACAGGGCCAGCTATGGCTACACCTTC. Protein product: CASSRDRASYGYTF.